These 17 T cell receptor beta chains came from one sample sequenced in a study of early T cells in non-severe SARS-CoV-2 infection. TCRdb used MiXCR to reprocess the 5' RACE reads, holding one entry per CDR3 protein. The repertoire holds almost 45,000 distinct CDR3 sequences, with around 6% as singletons. The sample taken for sequencing was whole blood. Receptors were obtained from an adult who was a healthcare worker with PCR-confirmed SARS-CoV-2 infection or an uninfected control (not recorded which).

The chain is built from TRBV19 and TRBJ2-1; TRBD2 agrees at 11 bases. Germline V gene lookup returns CDR1 LNHDA and CDR2 SQIVND (reference sequence). Germline trimming cut 6 bases from V and 3 bases from J; bases unmatched to any gene: 4. CDR3 size: 15 residues. CDR3 in amino acids: CASSKTSGVYNEQFF. The CDR3 nucleotides are TGTGCCAGTAGCAAGACTAGCGGGGTCTACAATGAGCAGTTCTTC. The variable domain in full, with the rest retrieved from reference TRBV19 and TRBJ2-1, is DGGITQSPKYLFRKEGQNVTLSCEQNLNHDAMYWYRQDPGQGLRLIYYSQIVNDFQKGDIAEGYSVSREKKESFPLTVTSAQKNPTAFYLCASSKTSGVYNEQFFGPGTRLTVL.

This sequence joins TRBV7-6 and TRBJ2-4; 9 bases are a match to TRBD1. After removal of 4 bases from V and 7 bases from J, the junction contained 8 bases not matched to a gene. Germline loops: CDR1 SGHVS, CDR2 FNYEAQ. The CDR3 has 15 amino acids. This CDR3 is CASSSGQGRENIQYF. The CDR3 nucleotides read TGTGCCAGCAGCTCGGGACAGGGAAGAGAGAACATTCAGTACTTC.

Only a few counts were recorded for this clonotype. The gene calls are TRBV19 and TRBJ1-2; D not certain. Trimming shortened V by 5 bases and J by 6 bases, and 7 bases separated the two germline ends. The CDR3 loop spans 11 amino acids. Germline V gives CDR1 LNHDA, CDR2 SQIVND (reference sequence). In DNA form, the CDR3 reads TGTGCCAGTAGTCTATCTCATGGCTACACCTTC. It yields the protein CASSLSHGYTF.

The chain employs TRBV27 and TRBJ2-7, with 9 bases matching TRBD1. CDR3 size: 15 residues. Germline loops: CDR1 MNHEY, CDR2 SMNVEV (reference sequence). The V and J ends lost 5 bases and 5 bases, in that order; junction bases with no gene match: 10. DNA for the CDR3: TGTGCCAGCAGTGCCTGGGACAGGGCAATGAACGAGCAGTACTTC. As protein: CASSAWDRAMNEQYF.

Ten or more counts support this clonotype. J is TRBJ1-1 and V is TRBV18; D uncertain. The CDR3 is 14 residues long. V lost 3 bases to trimming and J lost 5 bases, with 13 bases between them. Germline CDR1 KGHSH, CDR2 LQKENI. The CDR3 spells CASSPMTTWTEAFF. DNA of the CDR3: TGTGCCAGCTCACCGATGACGACGTGGACTGAAGCTTTCTTT.

This clonotype was counted at least ten times. V and J are TRBV7-9 and TRBJ1-1; D perhaps matches TRBD1 (5 bases). Germline V gene data show CDR1 as SEHNR and CDR2 as FQNEAQ (reference sequence). V was clipped by 2 bases and J by 6 bases, with 10 bases between them. The CDR3 contains 13 residues. DNA for the CDR3: TGTGCCAGCAGCTTACGGGGGATCGCTGAAGCTTTCTTT. Amino acids: CASSLRGIAEAFF.

This clonotype has a count of ten or more. The CDR3 region has the DNA TGTGCCAGCAGCAAAAGGAAGGGATCCTATGGCTACACCTTC. It translates to CASSKRKGSYGYTF. This chain connects TRBV21-1 to TRBJ1-2. TRBV21-1 is a listed pseudogene. The CDR3 extends over 14 amino acids.

This clonotype was found many times. The rearrangement links TRBV28 to TRBJ2-7; no firm D call. Germline V gene sequence: CDR1 MDHEN, CDR2 SYDVKM. The V end was cut by 3 bases, the J end by 0 bases, with 9 bases between. CDR3 size: 14 residues. The CDR3 spells CASSFDPSSYEQYF. The DNA for the CDR3 is TGTGCCAGCAGTTTTGACCCCAGCTCCTACGAGCAGTACTTC.

This clonotype has a count of ten or more. This chain joins TRBV29-1 and TRBJ2-1; 9 positions match TRBD2. The germline gives CDR1 SQVTM, CDR2 ANQGSEA. Trimming cost V 8 bases and J 6 bases; bases outside gene matches: 2. The CDR3 contains 11 residues. CDR3 nucleotides: TGCAGCATGCGGGGGGGCAATGAGCAGTTCTTC. It specifies CSMRGGNEQFF.

This rearrangement joins TRBV10-3 to TRBJ2-7, with 8 bases matching TRBD1. This CDR3 spans 14 amino acids. Germline V CDR1 and CDR2: ENHRY, SYGVKD. With V trimmed by 9 bases and J by 2 bases, 9 bases remained unmatched. CDR3 residues: CAINRGQETYEQYF. Written as DNA, the CDR3 is TGTGCCATTAACCGGGGACAGGAGACCTACGAGCAGTACTTC.

Judged by abundance, this clonotype is medium-sized (0.01 to 0.1%). The chain combines TRBV20-1 with TRBJ2-1; D perhaps matches TRBD1 (5 bases). The V gene lost 0 bases and the J gene lost 9 bases, with 12 bases spanning the gap. The CDR3 extends over 13 amino acids. CDR1 and CDR2 (germline): DFQATT, SNEGSKA (reference sequence). The CDR3 DNA follows: TGCAGTGCTAGAGATCCGGACATGGCTGAGCAGTTCTTC. Residues: CSARDPDMAEQFF.

This chain joins TRBV5-6 and TRBJ2-1; unclear D gene. This CDR3 is 13 amino acids long. The V end was cut by 0 bases, the J end by 9 bases, with 10 bases between. Germline values: CDR1 SGHDT, CDR2 YYEEEE. CDR3 sequence: CASSLVGSFEQFF. The CDR3 DNA reads TGTGCCAGCAGCTTGGTCGGCTCGTTTGAGCAGTTCTTC. The variable domain in full, with the rest retrieved from reference TRBV5-6 and TRBJ2-1, is DAGVTQSPTHLIKTRGQQVTLRCSPKSGHDTVSWYQQALGQGPQFIFQYYEEEERQRGNFPDRFSGHQFPNYSSELNVNALLLGDSALYLCASSLVGSFEQFFGPGTRLTVL.

V is TRBV19 and J is TRBJ2-1; D may be TRBD1 (5 bases). V dropped 7 bases and J dropped 0 bases, with 10 bases sitting between them. This CDR3 has 14 amino acids. The V gene's germline CDR1 is LNHDA and CDR2 SQIVND (reference sequence). The CDR3 spells CASTRDSSYNEQFF. CDR3 in DNA: TGTGCCAGTACCCGTGACAGCTCCTACAATGAGCAGTTCTTC.

The table lists this clonotype with a few counts. The chain carries TRBV5-1 and TRBJ2-1; no clear D gene. The CDR3 is made up of 13 amino acids. Germline CDR1 and CDR2: SGHRS and YFSETQ. V lost 4 bases and J 0 bases, leaving 5 bases between the germline ends. The CDR3 nucleotides read TGCGCCAGCAGCCTGAGCTCCTACAATGAGCAGTTCTTC. It encodes CASSLSSYNEQFF. Using reference TRBV5-1 and TRBJ2-1 for the parts outside the CDR3, the full variable domain is KAGVTQTPRYLIKTRGQQVTLSCSPISGHRSVSWYQQTPGQGLQFLFEYFSETQRNKGNFPGRFSGRQFSNSRSEMNVSTLELGDSALYLCASSLSSYNEQFFGPGTRLTVL.

The rearrangement uses TRBV7-9 and TRBJ1-2; 10 bases align to TRBD1. The CDR3 is 14 residues long. From germline, CDR1 is SEHNR and CDR2 FQNEAQ (reference sequence). With V trimmed by 5 bases and J by 8 bases, 8 bases remained unmatched. The CDR3 DNA reads as TGTGCCAGCAGCCAAAGACAGGGGGCCCGCGGCTACACCTTC. Translated: CASSQRQGARGYTF.

This clonotype occurred a few times. The V gene is TRBV20-1, the J gene TRBJ2-3; the D gene is possibly TRBD1 (6 bases). This CDR3 is 16 amino acids long. Germline CDR1 DFQATT, CDR2 SNEGSKA (reference sequence). The V gene lost 6 bases and the J gene lost 4 bases, with 23 bases spanning the gap. The CDR3 sequence: CSANQDGRGSADTQYF. In nucleotides, the CDR3 is TGCAGTGCAAACCAGGATGGCAGGGGATCAGCAGATACGCAGTATTTT.

The chain uses TRBV18 and TRBJ2-1, with TRBD1 matching over 7 bases. V shed 0 bases, J shed 2 bases, and the junction held 4 bases outside the gene matches. Germline V gives CDR1 KGHSH, CDR2 LQKENI. The CDR3 sequence is 16 residues long. CDR3 nucleotides: TGTGCCAGCTCACCACCGTCCAGGGGGACCTACAATGAGCAGTTCTTC. Its protein is CASSPPSRGTYNEQFF.